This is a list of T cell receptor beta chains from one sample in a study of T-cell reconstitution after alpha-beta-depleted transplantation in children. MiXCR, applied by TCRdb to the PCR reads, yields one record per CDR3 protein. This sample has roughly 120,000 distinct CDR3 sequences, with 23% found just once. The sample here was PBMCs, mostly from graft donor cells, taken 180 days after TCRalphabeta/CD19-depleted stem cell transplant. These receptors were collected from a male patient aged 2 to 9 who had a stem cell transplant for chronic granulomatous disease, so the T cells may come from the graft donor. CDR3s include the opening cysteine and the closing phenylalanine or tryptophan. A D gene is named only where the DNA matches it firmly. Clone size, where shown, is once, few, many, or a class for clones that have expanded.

TGCAGCGTTGGCGCAGGGGTCAACGAGCAGTACTTC CSVGAGVNEQYF TRBJ2-7 TRBV29-1 - -
TGTGCCAGCAGCTCTGGTATTGACAGGGGGCTGGATCAGCCCCAGCATTTT CASSSGIDRGLDQPQHF TRBJ1-5 TRBV7-8 TRBD1 many
TGTGCCAGCAGTTTAAGCGGGAGCGGGGCCGGGGAGCTGTTTTTT CASSLSGSGAGELFF TRBJ2-2 TRBV12-3/TRBV12-4 TRBD2 few
TGCAGCGTCGGGGGCCCTCAAGAGACCCAGTACTTC CSVGGPQETQYF TRBJ2-5 TRBV29-1 - -
TGTGCCAGCAGCTTCCCCCCCGAAAATACTGAAGCTTTCTTT CASSFPPENTEAFF TRBJ1-1 TRBV7-2 - few
TGTGCCAGCAGCCAGCGGAACACTGAAGCTTTCTTT CASSQRNTEAFF TRBJ1-1 TRBV7-2 - few
TGTGCCAGCACCCAGGGCACAGATACGCAGTATTTT CASTQGTDTQYF TRBJ2-3 TRBV12-3/TRBV12-4 - many
TGCAGTGCTAGGGAAACCGGGACTATGAGAACAGATACGCAGTATTTT CSARETGTMRTDTQYF TRBJ2-3 TRBV20-1 TRBD2 -
TGCAGTGCCAGGACAGGGAACAATCAGCCCCAGCATTTT CSARTGNNQPQHF TRBJ1-5 TRBV20-1 TRBD1 many
TGCGGAGGGGGACAGGGCAACTCTGGGGCCAACGTCCTGACTTTC CGGGQGNSGANVLTF TRBJ2-6 TRBV29-1 TRBD1 many
TGTGCCACCAGCAGAGATTCGAGACTAGCGGGAGAAGAGACCCAGTACTTC CATSRDSRLAGEETQYF TRBJ2-5 TRBV15 TRBD2 -
TGTGCCAGCAGCCCCCCCGGGACAGGGGGCGGCGATGGCTACACCTTC CASSPPGTGGGDGYTF TRBJ1-2 TRBV4-2 TRBD1 -
TGCGCCAGCAGCTTGTCGGATAACACTGAAGCTTTCTTT CASSLSDNTEAFF TRBJ1-1 TRBV5-1 - many
TGTGCCAGCAGTCCCGGCCAAAACAATCAGCCCCAGCATTTT CASSPGQNNQPQHF TRBJ1-5 TRBV12-3/TRBV12-4 - -
TGTGCCAGCAGCTCCCGGGGCCTTTATGGCTACACCTTC CASSSRGLYGYTF TRBJ1-2 TRBV7-2 - few
TGCAGCGGCGGAGGACTAGCGGCAGATACGCAGTATTTT CSGGGLAADTQYF TRBJ2-3 TRBV29-1 TRBD2 many
TGCGCCAGCAGCTTGGGCCGTGGGTCTCTTTTCTATGGCTACACCTTC CASSLGRGSLFYGYTF TRBJ1-2 TRBV5-1 - many
TGCAGTGCTAGCTTAGCGGGAGTAGAGACCCAGTACTTC CSASLAGVETQYF TRBJ2-5 TRBV20-1 TRBD2 few
TGTGCCAGCAGTACCCCGACAGGGCGCGCAGACTATGGCTACACCTTC CASSTPTGRADYGYTF TRBJ1-2 TRBV12-3/TRBV12-4 TRBD1 -
TGCAGCGCCGTAGGTATAGGGGAGCAGTTCTTC CSAVGIGEQFF TRBJ2-1 TRBV29-1 - few
TGTGCCAGCTGCCAAGCTTGGGGGGAGTGCAGGTTGGGTGGCGACAAGGAGCAGTTCTTC CASCQAWGECRLGGDKEQFF TRBJ2-1 TRBV3-1 - -
TGTGCCAGCAGCCAAGCTAGGGGACGTTTTTTCTATGGCTACACCTTC CASSQARGRFFYGYTF TRBJ1-2 TRBV14 - many
TGTGCCATCAGTGAGGGCGGGGGCGGCGGTCTCAATGAGCAGTTCTTC CAISEGGGGGLNEQFF TRBJ2-1 TRBV10-3 - -
TGTGCCAGCTCGCAACAGGGGGCTTCCTACGAGCAGTACTTC CASSQQGASYEQYF TRBJ2-7 TRBV18 TRBD1 -